These 10 T cell receptor beta chains were sequenced from one sample in a study of T and B cells in COVID-19 patients. TRB rearrangements were amplified by multiplex PCR with BIOMED2 TRB-A/B primers. TCRdb redid the calling of the multiplex PCR reads with MiXCR, one entry per CDR3 protein. The sample lists some 8,400 distinct CDR3 sequences; 25% were seen once. TRB was amplified from about 250-500 ng of blood genomic DNA. Sequencing was done on a sample of blood. The receptors shown here come from a human donor who had recovered from COVID-19.

J is TRBJ1-4 and V is TRBV20-1; 8 bases are shared with TRBD1. The ends lost 0 bases at V and 10 bases at J; junction bases unmatched: 10. The CDR3 has 15 amino acids. Per the germline V gene, CDR1 is DFQATT and CDR2 is SNEGSKA (reference sequence). In DNA form, the CDR3 reads TGCAGTGCTAGAGATAACAAAGGACAGGGCCGAAAACTGTTTTTT. Protein sequence: CSARDNKGQGRKLFF.

This clonotype was counted a few times. V usage is TRBV12-3 or TRBV12-4 and J usage is TRBJ1-1; perhaps TRBD1 as D (5 bases). The CDR3 has 12 residues. V was clipped by 7 bases and J by 7 bases, with 13 bases between them. CDR3 nucleotide sequence: TGTGCCAGCACCCCAGGGACGGTTGAAGCTTTCTTT. Amino acid sequence: CASTPGTVEAFF.

This clonotype is deemed medium-sized. The rearrangement links TRBV10-3 to TRBJ2-7, with 10 nucleotides matching TRBD2. CDR1 is ENHRY, CDR2 SYGVKD, per germline. The ends lost 5 bases at V and 2 bases at J; junction bases unmatched: 3. This CDR3 spans 14 amino acids. CDR3 bases: TGTGCCATCAGTCTCGGGACTAGCGCCTACGAGCAGTACTTC. Protein: CAISLGTSAYEQYF.

The chain couples TRBV24-1 to TRBJ1-6, with D hard to call. The CDR3 has 14 amino acids. The V and J ends lost 5 bases and 5 bases respectively, with 9 bases between them. The V gene's germline CDR1 is KGHDR and CDR2 SFDVKD. The CDR3 region has the DNA TGTGCCACCAGTGTCTCCGATAATAATTCACCCCTCCACTTT. Translation gives CATSVSDNNSPLHF.

The chain combines TRBV28 with TRBJ2-1, with 10 bases that match TRBD2. This CDR3 region has 14 residues. Germline CDR1 and CDR2: MDHEN and SYDVKM. The trim removed 5 bases at V and 9 bases at J, leaving 7 bases unmatched. The CDR3 DNA reads TGTGCCAGCAGTCTTAGCGGGGGGCGGCGTGAGCAGTTCTTC. It encodes CASSLSGGRREQFF.

The chain uses TRBV20-1 and TRBJ1-1; no clear D gene. CDR1 is DFQATT, CDR2 SNEGSKA, per germline (reference sequence). This CDR3 has 13 residues. V lost 0 bases and J lost 1, with 6 bases in between. CDR3 DNA: TGCAGTGCTAGAGATTCTTCGAACACTGAAGCTTTCTTT. Amino acid sequence: CSARDSSNTEAFF.

V is TRBV7-9 and J is TRBJ2-2, with D perhaps being TRBD1 or TRBD2 (5 bases each). Germline CDR1 SEHNR, CDR2 FQNEAQ (reference sequence). This CDR3 spans 15 amino acids. Trimming took 5 bases from V and 7 from J, leaving 17 bases between them. CDR3 amino acids: CASSPARGDGGELFF. CDR3 sequence (DNA): TGTGCCAGCAGCCCTGCCAGAGGGGATGGCGGGGAGCTGTTTTTT.

The CDR3 is CASRGTGVNEQFF. The CDR3 DNA is TGTGCCAGCAGGGGGACAGGGGTCAATGAGCAGTTCTTC. This chain connects TRBV25-1 to TRBJ2-1; 10 bases are a match to TRBD1. V shed 6 bases and J 6 bases; nucleotides not matched to a gene: 2. This CDR3 is 13 amino acids long. Germline V lookup: CDR1 MGHDK, CDR2 SYGVNS.

By proportion, this clonotype is medium-sized (0.01 to 0.1%). The chain is built from TRBV27 and TRBJ2-7; maybe TRBD2 (6 bases). The V end was cut by 7 bases, the J end by 0 bases, with 7 bases between. Germline assignment: CDR1 MNHEY and CDR2 SMNVEV (reference sequence). This CDR3 is built from 12 residues. The CDR3 nucleotides read TGTGCCAGCACGGGGGACTCCTACGAGCAGTACTTC. It specifies CASTGDSYEQYF.

By its share, this clonotype is medium-sized. This chain uses TRBV29-1 with TRBJ2-1; 10 bases are shared with TRBD2. CDR1 is SQVTM, CDR2 ANQGSEA, per germline. The CDR3 spans 14 residues. Trimming cost V 3 bases and J 9 bases; bases outside gene matches: 8. The CDR3 here is CSVDHSGRASEQFF. DNA of the CDR3: TGCAGCGTTGACCACAGCGGGAGGGCCAGTGAGCAGTTCTTC.